This TCR beta chain derives from a study of T cell responses to AZD1222 COVID-19 vaccine. Generated by immunoSEQ multiplex PCR, the TCRdb table keeps only in-frame clones and is missing some. The sample includes 150,000 to 200,000 clones, 85% to 95% of them seen just once. This clone has just a few counts. V lost 0 bases to trimming and J lost 8 bases, with 11 bases between them. This CDR3 has 14 residues. Germline CDR1 is MNHEY and CDR2 is SMNVEV (reference sequence). This clonotype was sampled from an adult in good health. Here the sequenced sample was peripheral blood, taken on day 0 of AZD1222 vaccination. J is TRBJ1-5 and V is TRBV27, with unresolved D. CDR3 sequence (DNA): TGTGCCAGCAGTTTATCGGCCTGGGGAGAGCCCCAGCATTTT. Its protein is CASSLSAWGEPQHF.